These T cell receptor beta chains were read from a single sample in a study of cytomegalovirus exposure and HLA in healthy donors. TCRdb keeps only in-frame clones here, not all; method: immunoSEQ multiplex PCR. The profile shows fewer than 150,000 clones, about 87% of them singletons. Sequencing was performed on PBMCs. These receptors all come from a man between 18 and 35 years old in good health and CMV-seropositive. Both conserved end residues are part of each CDR3. The D gene is left open where the match is weak. The listing skips clone size in some rows; elsewhere it reads once, few, many or a size class.

J gene | D gene | V gene | clone size | CDR3 protein | CDR3 DNA
TRBJ1-1 | TRBD1 | TRBV28 | NA | CASSSRDRGLRAFF | TGTGCCAGCAGTTCCCGGGACAGGGGGCTGCGAGCTTTCTTT
TRBJ2-6 | TRBD2 | TRBV6-5 | NA | CASSYGLAAGANVLTF | TGTGCCAGCAGTTACGGACTAGCGGCTGGGGCCAACGTCCTGACTTTC
TRBJ2-7 | TRBD1 | TRBV7-9 | NA | CASSLGQGVHEQYF | TGTGCCAGCAGCTTAGGGCAGGGGGTCCACGAGCAGTACTTC
TRBJ1-5 | NA | TRBV6-1 | once | CASSVGVDYQPQHF | TGTGCCAGCAGTGTAGGGGTGGATTATCAGCCCCAGCATTTT
TRBJ1-3 | NA | TRBV6-1 | NA | CASSEMGKSGNTIYF | TGTGCCAGCAGTGAAATGGGCAAGAGTGGAAACACCATATATTTT
TRBJ2-3 | TRBD2 | TRBV27 | NA | CASSLRLAGDTQYF | TGTGCCAGCAGTTTACGACTAGCGGGGGATACGCAGTATTTT
TRBJ1-2 | NA | TRBV5-5 | once | CASSPGHFSHTF | TGTGCCAGCAGCCCGGGACACTTTAGCCACACCTTC
TRBJ2-5 | TRBD2 | TRBV7-6 | NA | CASSLSPSGGAYQETQYF | TGTGCCAGCAGCTTAAGTCCTAGCGGGGGGGCATACCAAGAGACCCAGTACTTC
TRBJ2-5 | NA | TRBV6-1 | NA | CASRTSSQTQYF | TGTGCCAGCAGAACTAGCTCCCAGACCCAGTACTTC
TRBJ1-2 | TRBD1 | TRBV15 | NA | CATSRVEGAWGYTF | TGTGCCACCAGCAGAGTGGAGGGGGCGTGGGGCTACACCTTC
TRBJ2-1 | TRBD2 | TRBV5-1 | NA | CASSLDPGLAGGLSYNEQFF | TGCGCCAGCAGCTTGGACCCGGGACTAGCGGGGGGCCTATCCTACAATGAGCAGTTCTTC
TRBJ2-7 | TRBD2 | TRBV5-4 | NA | CASSSSGRIDEQYF | TGTGCCAGCAGCTCTAGCGGGAGGATCGACGAGCAGTACTTC
TRBJ2-1 | NA | TRBV11-3 | NA | CASSLGGVVSDEQFF | TGTGCCAGCAGCTTAGGGGGGGTGGTCAGCGATGAGCAGTTCTTC
TRBJ2-1 | TRBD1 | TRBV19 | NA | CASGTGINNEQFF | TGTGCCAGCGGGACAGGGATCAACAATGAGCAGTTCTTC
TRBJ2-5 | TRBD2 | TRBV30 | NA | CAWSPGGLYQETQYF | TGTGCCTGGAGCCCCGGGGGACTATACCAAGAGACCCAGTACTTC
TRBJ2-3 | NA | TRBV7-3 | NA | CASSLNVNTDTQYF | TGTGCCAGCAGCTTAAATGTCAACACAGATACGCAGTATTTT
TRBJ2-1 | NA | TRBV5-4 | NA | CASSSRGALINEQFF | TGTGCCAGCAGCTCCCGGGGTGCCCTCATCAATGAGCAGTTCTTC
TRBJ2-7 | NA | TRBV4-1 | NA | CASSHRTADEQYF | TGCGCCAGCAGCCACCGGACAGCGGACGAGCAGTACTTC
TRBJ2-7 | NA | TRBV11-3 | NA | CASSLRGSASSYEQYF | TGTGCCAGCAGCTTACGGGGTAGCGCCAGCTCCTACGAGCAGTACTTC
TRBJ2-7 | TRBD2 | TRBV7-8 | NA | CASRESSGSYEQYF | TGTGCCAGTAGGGAGTCTAGCGGTTCCTACGAGCAGTACTTC
TRBJ2-3 | TRBD2 | TRBV6-1 | NA | CASRVAGGSDTQYF | TGTGCCAGCAGGGTGGCGGGGGGATCGGATACGCAGTATTTT
TRBJ2-3 | NA | TRBV27 | NA | CASTGSTDTQYF | TGTGCCAGCACCGGGAGCACAGATACGCAGTATTTT